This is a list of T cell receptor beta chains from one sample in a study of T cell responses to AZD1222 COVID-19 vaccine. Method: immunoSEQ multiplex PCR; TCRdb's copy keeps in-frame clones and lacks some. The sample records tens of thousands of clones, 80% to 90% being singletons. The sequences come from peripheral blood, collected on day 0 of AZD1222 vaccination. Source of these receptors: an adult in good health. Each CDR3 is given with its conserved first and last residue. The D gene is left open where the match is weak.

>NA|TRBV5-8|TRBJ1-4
CASSFVQTNEKLFF
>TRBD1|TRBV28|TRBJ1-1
CASRSGGTEAFF
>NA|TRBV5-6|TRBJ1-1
CASSLNLNTEAFF
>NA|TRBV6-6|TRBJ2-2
CASRAEAAGELFF
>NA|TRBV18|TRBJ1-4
CASSPQGTGEKLFF
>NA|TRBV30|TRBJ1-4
CAWSPTYEKLFF
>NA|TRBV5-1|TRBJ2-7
CASSLLGEGYEQYF
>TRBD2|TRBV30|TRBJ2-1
CAWRVRGGFGEQFF
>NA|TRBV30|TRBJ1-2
CAWSAGQNYGYTF
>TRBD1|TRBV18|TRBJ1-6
CASSPRGDSSTPLHF
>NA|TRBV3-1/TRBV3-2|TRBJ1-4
CASSQAGTNEKLFF
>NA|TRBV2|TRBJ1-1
CASSLSGNLNTEAFF
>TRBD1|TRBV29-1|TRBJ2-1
CSVKTGTGVYNEQFF
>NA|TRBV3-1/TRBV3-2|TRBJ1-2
CASSQGEGVYGYTF
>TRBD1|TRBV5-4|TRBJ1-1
CASSSQTGGNLGEAFF
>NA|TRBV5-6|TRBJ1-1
CASYAGGGMNTEAFF
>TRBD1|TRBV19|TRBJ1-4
CASSVQGAEKLFF
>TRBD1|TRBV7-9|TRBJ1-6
CASSFGQVASSPLHF
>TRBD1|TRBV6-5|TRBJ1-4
CASRSPQGNNEKLFF
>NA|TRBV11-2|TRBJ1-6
CASSLDRVYSPLHF
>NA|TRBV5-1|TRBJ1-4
CASSWNRNEKLFF
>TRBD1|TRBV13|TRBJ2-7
CASSLERTGVYEQYF
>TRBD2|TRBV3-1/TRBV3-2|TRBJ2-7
CASSQRAGVSGEQYF
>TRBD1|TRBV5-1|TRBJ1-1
CASTQPGGNTEAFF
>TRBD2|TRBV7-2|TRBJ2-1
CASSLGSGGANEQFF
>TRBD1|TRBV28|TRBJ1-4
CASSPGQLNEKLFF
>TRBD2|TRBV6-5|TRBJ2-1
CAGSGTNNYNEQFF
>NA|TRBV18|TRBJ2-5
CASSLNREETQYF
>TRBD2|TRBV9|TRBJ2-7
CASSVRTSGSEQYF
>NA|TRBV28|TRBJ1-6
CASSPSSARGSLHF
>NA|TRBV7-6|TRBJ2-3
CASSLVLGTDTQYF
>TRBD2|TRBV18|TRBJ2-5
CASSPHPGTTDSGTQYF
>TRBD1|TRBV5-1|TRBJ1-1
CASSLGQGGTEAFF
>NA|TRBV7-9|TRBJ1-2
CASSQLPGRGAYGYTF
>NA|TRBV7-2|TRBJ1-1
CASSLARNTEAFF
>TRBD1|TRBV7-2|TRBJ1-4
CASSLVATGGEKLFF
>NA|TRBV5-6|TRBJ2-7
CASSLRGSPYEQYF
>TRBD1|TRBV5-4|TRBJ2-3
CASNKQGVGTDTQYF
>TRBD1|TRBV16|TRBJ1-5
CASSQSGEGGREPQHF
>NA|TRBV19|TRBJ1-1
CASSMVRGRRRTEAFF
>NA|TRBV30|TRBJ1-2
CAWSVRGGGFSGYTF
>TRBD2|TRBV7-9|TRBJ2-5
CASSLGGLAGETQYF
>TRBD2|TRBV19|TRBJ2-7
CASSPYSGSRYEQYF
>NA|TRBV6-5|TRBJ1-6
CASSKTALSPLHF
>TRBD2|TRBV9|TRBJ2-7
CASSPGGRGSSYEQYF
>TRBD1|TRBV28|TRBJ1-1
CASSSRDRGLGTEAFF
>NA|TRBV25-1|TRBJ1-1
CASSPIQGRTEAFF
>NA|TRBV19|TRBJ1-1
CASSSTRGTEAFF